The sample holds a few counts of the clone carrying this TCR beta chain. Its antigen is undetermined. The use of a sample-barcoded 5' primer and a J-beta primer mix characterized a second PCR of 7 to 11 cycles. TCRdb reprocessed the 5' RACE reads with MiXCR, giving one entry per CDR3 protein. The table includes 1.8 million or so distinct CDR3 sequences, roughly 43% detected once. The CDR3 length is 13 residues. V lost 3 bases and J lost 4, with 9 bases in between. The data stem from a study of blood T cells in healthy people across ages. Study findings and constraints: Because donor CMV status was unknown, expanded clonotype changes were possibly confounded. Researchers report that TCR beta diversity correlated strongly with naive T cell percentage.

Individuals who donated were healthy Caucasians from Russia aged 6 to 90. The sequencing sample was made of blood. This TCR derives from a human donor in good health. The rearrangement uses TRBV12-3 or TRBV12-4 and TRBJ1-2; no firm D call. The DNA of the CDR3 is TGTGCCAGCAGTTTTATGAGGTCCTATGGCTACACCTTC. Translation: CASSFMRSYGYTF.